This T cell receptor beta chain was recorded in a study of glioma-infiltrating T cells. At the level of the study: Presurgical dexamethasone in glioma patients lasted six or fewer days. Study-wide findings and caveats: Non-neoplastic patients had below-expected tissue-blood divergence, while all gliomas exceeded expectation.

CDR3 length: 15 amino acids. The V and J ends lost 0 bases and 8 bases, in that order; junction bases with no gene match: 3. Germline CDR1 and CDR2: MNHEY and SVGAGI. A word on this clonotype: Its antigen is not identified.

The iRepertoire nested amplicon-rescue multiplex PCR amplified TCR alpha and beta CDR3s from RNA. TCRdb fed the multiplex PCR reads into MiXCR, producing one record per CDR3 protein. The data contain a few hundred thousand distinct CDR3 sequences, 41% of them singletons. The clonotype was recovered from a human donor with low-grade glioma or glioblastoma, undergoing nonglioma brain surgery, or in good health (not recorded which). The J gene is TRBJ2-2, the V gene TRBV6-5, with TRBD2 matching 10 bases. The sample taken for sequencing was glioma tissue, nonneoplastic brain tissue, or PBMCs (not recorded which). The CDR3 sequence: CASSYSKLAGGELFF. The CDR3, as DNA: TGTGCCAGCAGTTACTCCAAACTAGCGGGAGGGGAGCTGTTTTTT.